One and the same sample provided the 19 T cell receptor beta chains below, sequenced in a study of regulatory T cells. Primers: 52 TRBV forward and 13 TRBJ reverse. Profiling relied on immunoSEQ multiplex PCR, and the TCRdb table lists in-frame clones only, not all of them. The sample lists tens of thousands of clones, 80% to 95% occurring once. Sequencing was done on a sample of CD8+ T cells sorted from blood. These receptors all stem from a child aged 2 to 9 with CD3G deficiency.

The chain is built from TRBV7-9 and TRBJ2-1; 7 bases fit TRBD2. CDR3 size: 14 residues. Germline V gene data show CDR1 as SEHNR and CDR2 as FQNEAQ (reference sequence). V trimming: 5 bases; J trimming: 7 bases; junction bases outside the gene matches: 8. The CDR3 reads CASSPLPGGNEQFF. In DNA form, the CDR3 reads TGTGCCAGCAGCCCCCTGCCGGGGGGTAATGAGCAGTTCTTC.

The CDR3 bases are TGTGCCAGTGCAAAGGGGCTCACCGGGGAGCTGTTTTTT. Translating gives CASAKGLTGELFF. The chain links TRBV19 to TRBJ2-2; D is possibly TRBD1 (5 bases). Per germline, CDR1 LNHDA and CDR2 SQIVND (reference sequence). V dropped 8 bases and J dropped 4 bases, with 11 bases sitting between them. The CDR3 is 13 residues long.

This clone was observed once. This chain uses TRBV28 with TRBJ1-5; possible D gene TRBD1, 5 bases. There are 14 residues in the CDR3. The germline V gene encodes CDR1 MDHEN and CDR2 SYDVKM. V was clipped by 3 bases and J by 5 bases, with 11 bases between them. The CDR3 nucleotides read TGTGCCAGCAGTTTCCCGGGGGAGCATCAGCCCCAGCATTTT. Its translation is CASSFPGEHQPQHF. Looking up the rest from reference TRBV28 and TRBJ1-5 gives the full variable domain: DVKVTQSSRYLVKRTGEKVFLECVQDMDHENMFWYRQDPGLGLRLIYFSYDVKMKEKGDIPEGYSVSREKKERFSLILESASTNQTSMYLCASSFPGEHQPQHFGDGTRLSIL.

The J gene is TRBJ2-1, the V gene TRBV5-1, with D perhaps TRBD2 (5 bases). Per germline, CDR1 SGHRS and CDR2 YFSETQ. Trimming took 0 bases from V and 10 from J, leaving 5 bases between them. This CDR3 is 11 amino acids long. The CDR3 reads CASSLAGEQFF. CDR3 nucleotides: TGCGCCAGCAGCTTGGCGGGGGAGCAGTTCTTC.

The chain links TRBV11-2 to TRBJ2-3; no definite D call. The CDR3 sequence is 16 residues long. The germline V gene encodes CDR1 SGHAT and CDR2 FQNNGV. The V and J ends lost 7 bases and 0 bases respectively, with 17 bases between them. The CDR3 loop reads CASNEWSRTSTDTQYF. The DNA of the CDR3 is TGTGCCAGCAACGAGTGGTCGAGGACGAGCACAGATACGCAGTATTTT.

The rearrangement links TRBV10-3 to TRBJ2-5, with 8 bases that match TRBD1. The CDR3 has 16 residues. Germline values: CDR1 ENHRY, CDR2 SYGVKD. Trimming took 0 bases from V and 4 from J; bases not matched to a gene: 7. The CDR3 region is CAISESWGDRRETQYF. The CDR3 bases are TGTGCCATCAGTGAGTCGTGGGGGGACAGGAGAGAGACCCAGTACTTC.

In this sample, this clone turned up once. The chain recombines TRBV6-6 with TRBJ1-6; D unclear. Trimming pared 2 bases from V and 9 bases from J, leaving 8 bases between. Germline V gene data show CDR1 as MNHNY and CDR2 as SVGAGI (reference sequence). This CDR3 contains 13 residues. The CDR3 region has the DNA TGTGCCAGCAGTTACAGTAATTTTTCACCCCTCCACTTT. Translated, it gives CASSYSNFSPLHF.

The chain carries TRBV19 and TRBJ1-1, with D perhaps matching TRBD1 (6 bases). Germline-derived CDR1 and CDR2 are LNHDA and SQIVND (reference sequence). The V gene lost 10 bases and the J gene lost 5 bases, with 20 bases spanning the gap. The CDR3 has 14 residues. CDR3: CATGGGERGTEAFF. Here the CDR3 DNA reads TGTGCCACCGGAGGGGGGGAGAGGGGAACTGAAGCTTTCTTT.

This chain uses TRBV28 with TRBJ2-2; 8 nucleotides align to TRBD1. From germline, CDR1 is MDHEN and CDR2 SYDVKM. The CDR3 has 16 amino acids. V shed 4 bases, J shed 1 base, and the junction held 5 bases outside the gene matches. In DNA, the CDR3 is TGTGCCAGCAGTTACAGGGGGTTCGAGAACACCGGGGAGCTGTTTTTT. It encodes CASSYRGFENTGELFF.

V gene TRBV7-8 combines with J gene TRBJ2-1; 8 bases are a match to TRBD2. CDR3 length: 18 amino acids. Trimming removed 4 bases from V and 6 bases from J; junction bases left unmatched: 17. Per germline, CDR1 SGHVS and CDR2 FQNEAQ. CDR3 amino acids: CASSSPFSGNIRSNEQFF. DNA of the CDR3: TGTGCCAGCAGCTCTCCTTTTAGCGGGAATATAAGATCCAATGAGCAGTTCTTC.

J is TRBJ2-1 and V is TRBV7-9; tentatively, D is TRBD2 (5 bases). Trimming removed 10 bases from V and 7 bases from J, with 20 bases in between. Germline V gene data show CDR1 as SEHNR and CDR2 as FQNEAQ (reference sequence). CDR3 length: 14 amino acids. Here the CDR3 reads CATGVLLPGNEQFF. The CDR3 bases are TGTGCCACTGGTGTACTCCTTCCGGGGAATGAGCAGTTCTTC.

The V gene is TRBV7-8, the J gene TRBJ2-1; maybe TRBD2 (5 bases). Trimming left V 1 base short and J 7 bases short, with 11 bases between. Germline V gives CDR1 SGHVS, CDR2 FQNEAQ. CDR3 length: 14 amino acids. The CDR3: CASSLGENGNEQFF. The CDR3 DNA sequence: TGTGCCAGCAGCTTAGGGGAGAATGGGAATGAGCAGTTCTTC. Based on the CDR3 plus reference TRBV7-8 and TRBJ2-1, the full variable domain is GAGVSQSPRYKVAKRGQDVALRCDPISGHVSLFWYQQALGQGPEFLTYFQNEAQLDKSGLPSDRFFAERPEGSVSTLKIQRTQQEDSAVYLCASSLGENGNEQFFGPGTRLTVL.

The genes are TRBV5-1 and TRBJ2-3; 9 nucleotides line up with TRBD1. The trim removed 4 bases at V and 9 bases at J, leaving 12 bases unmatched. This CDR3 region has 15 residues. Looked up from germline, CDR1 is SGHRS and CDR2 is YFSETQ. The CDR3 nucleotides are TGCGCCAGCAGCCCAGGGACAGGGTCACAGGAGACGCAGTATTTT. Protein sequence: CASSPGTGSQETQYF.

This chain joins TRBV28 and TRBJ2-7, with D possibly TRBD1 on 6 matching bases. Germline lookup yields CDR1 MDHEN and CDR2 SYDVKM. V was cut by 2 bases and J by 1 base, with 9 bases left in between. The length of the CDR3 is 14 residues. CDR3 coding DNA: TGTGCCAGCAGTTTACCAGGGGAATCCTACGAGCAGTACTTC. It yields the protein CASSLPGESYEQYF.

Written as DNA, the CDR3 is TGTGCCAGCAGTAAACAGGGGAGGGGCTACGAGCAGTACTTC. Translated, it gives CASSKQGRGYEQYF. The rearrangement joins TRBV28 to TRBJ2-5, with D perhaps assigned TRBD1 or TRBD2 (7 bases each). The J call may be incorrect, as the DNA end agrees better with TRBJ2-7. The CDR3 is 14 residues long. Germline V lookup: CDR1 MDHEN, CDR2 SYDVKM.

CDR3 residues: CASSEWGRNTEAFF. The CDR3 DNA is TGTGCCAGCAGTGAATGGGGCAGGAACACTGAAGCTTTCTTT. The chain employs TRBV6-1 and TRBJ1-1; possibly TRBD1 for D (5 bases). CDR3 length equals 14 residues. Trimming stripped 2 bases from V and 1 base from J, with 8 bases between. From germline, CDR1 is MNHNS and CDR2 SASEGT.

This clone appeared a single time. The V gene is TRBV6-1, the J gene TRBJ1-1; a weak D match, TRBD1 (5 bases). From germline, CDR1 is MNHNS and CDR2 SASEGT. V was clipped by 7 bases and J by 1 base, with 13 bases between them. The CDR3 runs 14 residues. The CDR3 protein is CASIREGRNTEAFF. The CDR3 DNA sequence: TGTGCCAGCATAAGGGAGGGACGGAACACTGAAGCTTTCTTT.

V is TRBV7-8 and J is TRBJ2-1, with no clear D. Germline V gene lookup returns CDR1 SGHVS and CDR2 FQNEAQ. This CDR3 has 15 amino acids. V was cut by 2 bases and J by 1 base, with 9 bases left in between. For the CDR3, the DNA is TGTGCCAGCAGCTTAAGTCAAGGGTCCTACAATGAGCAGTTCTTC. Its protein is CASSLSQGSYNEQFF.

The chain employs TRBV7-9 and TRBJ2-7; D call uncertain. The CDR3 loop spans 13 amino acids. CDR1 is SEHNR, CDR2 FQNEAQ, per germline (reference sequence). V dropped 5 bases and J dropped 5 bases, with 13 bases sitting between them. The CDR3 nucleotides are TGTGCCAGCAGCGATACGGAGTGGCACGAGCAGTACTTC. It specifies CASSDTEWHEQYF. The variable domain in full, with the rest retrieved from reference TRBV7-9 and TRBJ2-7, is DTGVSQNPRHKITKRGQNVTFRCDPISEHNRLYWYRQTLGQGPEFLTYFQNEAQLEKSRLLSDRFSAERPKGSFSTLEIQRTEQGDSAMYLCASSDTEWHEQYFGPGTRLTVT.